Below, 24 T cell receptor beta chains from the same sample are listed, as sequenced in a study of blood T cell repertoires in COVID-19. Method: immunoSEQ multiplex PCR; TCRdb's copy keeps in-frame clones and lacks some. The sample shows 30,000 to 40,000 clones, about 85% of them seen only once. Sequencing was performed on peripheral blood. The receptors originated from a man aged 60 to 69 with COVID-19, enrolled during active disease.

CDR3 residues: CAISESRTNTEAFF. CDR3 in DNA: TGTGCCATCAGTGAGTCTAGGACTAACACTGAAGCTTTCTTT. V usage is TRBV10-3 and J usage is TRBJ1-1; D remains ambiguous. Germline CDR1 and CDR2: ENHRY and SYGVKD. This CDR3 is 14 amino acids long. Trimming shortened V by 0 bases and J by 2 bases, and 7 bases separated the two germline ends.

This chain connects TRBV30 to TRBJ1-3; 7 bases are shared with TRBD1. Germline V CDR1 and CDR2: GTSNPN, SVGIG (reference sequence). V trimming: 0 bases; J trimming: 0 bases; junction bases outside the gene matches: 5. CDR3 length equals 16 residues. CDR3 nucleotides: TGTGCCTGGAGTGTAAGGGACAGATACTCTGGAAACACCATATATTTT. It is translated as CAWSVRDRYSGNTIYF. The full variable domain, in which reference TRBV30 and TRBJ1-3 provide the parts outside the CDR3, is SQTIHQWPATLVQPVGSPLSLECTVEGTSNPNLYWYRQAAGRGLQLLFYSVGIGQISSEVPQNLSASRPQDRQFILSSKKLLLSDSGFYLCAWSVRDRYSGNTIYFGEGSWLTVV.

The chain combines TRBV5-1 with TRBJ1-3; the D gene is possibly TRBD1 (5 bases). V was clipped by 2 bases and J by 4 bases, with 13 bases between them. Germline V CDR1 and CDR2: SGHRS, YFSETQ. This CDR3 spans 15 amino acids. The CDR3 region is CASSLSGGGGNTIYF. CDR3 DNA sequence: TGCGCCAGCAGCTTAAGCGGGGGAGGAGGAAACACCATATATTTT. Supplemented by reference TRBV5-1 and TRBJ1-3, the full variable domain reads KAGVTQTPRYLIKTRGQQVTLSCSPISGHRSVSWYQQTPGQGLQFLFEYFSETQRNKGNFPGRFSGRQFSNSRSEMNVSTLELGDSALYLCASSLSGGGGNTIYFGEGSWLTVV.

The chain joins TRBV5-1 to TRBJ1-2; D remains unclear. The V gene lost 0 bases and the J gene lost 5 bases, with 11 bases spanning the gap. There are 14 residues in the CDR3. The germline CDR1 and CDR2 sequences are SGHRS and YFSETQ. In DNA form, the CDR3 reads TGCGCCAGCAGCTTGGGGCGCCAGGAATATGGCTACACCTTC. It is translated as CASSLGRQEYGYTF.

The rearrangement uses TRBV10-1 and TRBJ2-7; 8 bases are a match to TRBD1. The CDR3 length is 12 residues. CDR1 is WNHNN, CDR2 SYGVQD, per germline (reference sequence). V shed 5 bases and J 7 bases; nucleotides not matched to a gene: 4. DNA for the CDR3: TGCGCCAGCAGTCAGGGGGCGGGGGAGCAGTACTTC. This codes for CASSQGAGEQYF.

The rearrangement uses TRBV2 and TRBJ1-3; maybe TRBD1 (5 bases). The CDR3 sequence is 15 residues long. The V end was cut by 2 bases, the J end by 0 bases, with 8 bases between. Germline V gives CDR1 SNHLY, CDR2 FYNNEI. For the CDR3, the DNA is TGTGCCAGCAGTGAAAACAGGCCCTCTGGAAACACCATATATTTT. This sequence encodes CASSENRPSGNTIYF.

The chain carries TRBV6-2 or TRBV6-3 and TRBJ2-7; 7 positions match TRBD2. The junction had 13 bases not matched to a gene; V was cut back by 5 bases and J by 3 bases. There are 16 residues in the CDR3. The germline V gene encodes CDR1 MNHEY and CDR2 SVGEGT. The CDR3 DNA is TGTGCCAGCAGTCCCCCTGACGGGCGGGAGTACTACGAGCAGTACTTC. It codes for CASSPPDGREYYEQYF.

The rearrangement joins TRBV3-1 (or the pseudogene TRBV3-2) to TRBJ2-7, with a weak D call TRBD2 (5 bases). CDR1 and CDR2 (germline): LGHDT, YNNKEL (reference sequence). Trimming removed 4 bases from V and 3 bases from J, with 10 bases in between. The CDR3 consists of 13 residues. CDR3 sequence (DNA): TGTGCCAGCAGCCTAGGGAGTTTCTACGAGCAGTACTTC. As protein: CASSLGSFYEQYF.

The J gene is TRBJ1-1, the V gene TRBV7-9; D perhaps matches TRBD1 (6 bases). CDR3 size: 12 residues. Trimming removed 8 bases from V and 4 bases from J, with 11 bases in between. The germline gives CDR1 SEHNR, CDR2 FQNEAQ (reference sequence). CDR3 bases: TGTGCCAGCCACATAGGGGGCACTGAAGCTTTCTTT. Residues: CASHIGGTEAFF.

This clone is a singleton in its sample. The gene calls are TRBV6-2 or TRBV6-3 and TRBJ2-6, with D possibly TRBD2 on 6 matching bases. The CDR3 length is 15 residues. With 2 bases removed from V and 3 bases from J, the gap between germline ends came to 8 bases. Per the germline V gene, CDR1 is MNHEY and CDR2 is SVGEGT. This chain's CDR3 is CASSYPGVGANVLTF. CDR3 DNA sequence: TGTGCCAGCAGTTACCCGGGGGTTGGGGCCAACGTCCTGACTTTC.

This clone has more than one count but fewer than ten. This chain joins TRBV6-1 and TRBJ2-2; D is unresolved. V lost 2 bases and J 4 bases, leaving 8 bases between the germline ends. There are 14 residues in the CDR3. Germline V CDR1 and CDR2: MNHNS, SASEGT. The chain's CDR3 is CASSEFGSTGELFF. DNA for the CDR3: TGTGCCAGCAGTGAATTTGGCAGCACCGGGGAGCTGTTTTTT.

This sequence joins TRBV28 and TRBJ1-2; TRBD1 aligns across 7 bases. Germline V gene data show CDR1 as MDHEN and CDR2 as SYDVKM. The V gene end was trimmed by 7 bases and the J gene end by 4 bases; junction bases not matched to a gene: 3. The CDR3 loop spans 12 amino acids. As DNA, the CDR3 is TGTGCCAGCACACAGGGGAGCTATGGCTACACCTTC. Protein sequence: CASTQGSYGYTF.

The V gene is TRBV5-1, the J gene TRBJ2-5, with TRBD2 as a possible D gene (6 bases). Germline CDR1 and CDR2: SGHRS and YFSETQ. The CDR3 runs to 16 residues. Deletions cut 0 bases from V and 2 bases from J, with 14 bases between. Written as DNA, the CDR3 is TGCGCCAGCAGCTTGGCCGGAGGGGATGGGCAAGAGACCCAGTACTTC. Its protein product is CASSLAGGDGQETQYF.

The rearrangement links TRBV30 to TRBJ1-5; D perhaps matches TRBD1 (6 bases). The CDR3 totals 13 residues. Deletions cut 3 bases from V and 7 bases from J, with 13 bases between. Germline loops: CDR1 GTSNPN, CDR2 SVGIG (reference sequence). The CDR3 bases are TGTGCCTGGAGCCGGGGGGCTCGGCAGCCCCAGCATTTT. Its translation: CAWSRGARQPQHF.

This chain connects TRBV6-5 to TRBJ1-1; tentative D call: TRBD1 (5 bases). Trimming shortened V by 0 bases and J by 0 bases, and 8 bases separated the two germline ends. CDR1 MNHEY and CDR2 SVGAGI come from the germline V gene. CDR3 length: 15 amino acids. CDR3 DNA: TGTGCCAGCAGTTACTCGGACACAATGAACACTGAAGCTTTCTTT. It codes for CASSYSDTMNTEAFF.

The chain carries TRBV5-1 and TRBJ2-5; tentative D call: TRBD2 (6 bases). V was clipped by 4 bases and J by 5 bases, with 18 bases between them. The CDR3 sequence is 15 residues long. Germline loops: CDR1 SGHRS, CDR2 YFSETQ. The DNA for the CDR3 is TGCGCCAGCAGCCCTGGAGGGGCGAGCCGGGAGACCCAGTACTTC. It codes for CASSPGGASRETQYF.

This clone was counted a few times. CDR3 amino acids: CASSITGTGVNQPQHF. The CDR3 bases are TGTGCCAGTAGTATAACCGGGACAGGGGTGAATCAGCCCCAGCATTTT. V and J are TRBV19 and TRBJ1-5, with 10 bases matching TRBD1. Germline CDR1 reads LNHDA; CDR2 reads SQIVND (reference sequence). This CDR3 is built from 16 residues. The junction had 5 bases not matched to a gene; V was cut back by 2 bases and J by 4 bases.

The rearrangement links TRBV11-2 to TRBJ2-3; D is unresolved. The length of the CDR3 is 14 residues. Looked up from germline, CDR1 is SGHAT and CDR2 is FQNNGV. Trimming left V 3 bases short and J 3 bases short, with 10 bases between. The DNA for the CDR3 is TGTGCCAGCAGCTTGTTCTCGGAGACAGATACGCAGTATTTT. The encoded protein is CASSLFSETDTQYF.

This clone appeared a single time. The chain combines TRBV5-1 with TRBJ2-2, with TRBD1 as a possible D gene (6 bases). V shed 2 bases and J shed 4 bases, with 9 bases lying between them. This CDR3 comprises 14 residues. Germline V lookup: CDR1 SGHRS, CDR2 YFSETQ. CDR3 in DNA: TGCGCCAGCAGCTTACAGGGTTCCACCGGGGAGCTGTTTTTT. Encoded protein: CASSLQGSTGELFF.

V and J are TRBV5-6 and TRBJ2-4; TRBD2 aligns across 7 bases. The CDR3 loop spans 14 amino acids. Germline V lookup: CDR1 SGHDT, CDR2 YYEEEE. J gave up 3 bases and V 4 bases, and 4 bases lay outside the gene matches. The DNA for the CDR3 is TGTGCCAGCAGCCTGGGCGGGGGCAAAAACATTCAGTACTTC. It codes for CASSLGGGKNIQYF.

In nucleotides, the CDR3 is TGCGCCAGCAGCTTGGGCCGAACGGGATCCTACGAGCAGTACTTC. It codes for CASSLGRTGSYEQYF. The V and J genes are TRBV5-1 and TRBJ2-7; maybe TRBD2 (5 bases). Trimming removed 0 bases at V and 1 base at J, with 11 bases between. This CDR3 is 15 amino acids long. The germline CDR1 and CDR2 sequences are SGHRS and YFSETQ.

V usage is TRBV19 and J usage is TRBJ1-4, with TRBD1 matching over 8 bases. The CDR3 is 16 amino acids. Germline V gives CDR1 LNHDA, CDR2 SQIVND (reference sequence). V shed 6 bases, J shed 0 bases, and the junction held 6 bases outside the gene matches. The CDR3 sequence: CASSRTTGATNEKLFF. CDR3 nucleotides: TGTGCCAGTAGCCGTACGACAGGGGCAACTAATGAAAAACTGTTTTTT.

The rearrangement links TRBV2 to TRBJ1-5; D is undetermined. Trimming took 1 base from V and 5 from J, leaving 12 bases between them. CDR1 is SNHLY and CDR2 is FYNNEI in the germline V gene. This CDR3 has 15 residues. CDR3: CASSEGEGNYQPQHF. CDR3 bases: TGTGCCAGCAGTGAAGGGGAGGGAAACTATCAGCCCCAGCATTTT.

This clone was counted a few times. The chain is built from TRBV7-2 and TRBJ1-2; a weak D match, TRBD1 (5 bases). Trimming shortened V by 8 bases and J by 5 bases, and 15 bases separated the two germline ends. This CDR3 is built from 13 residues. Germline V gene lookup returns CDR1 SGHTA and CDR2 FQGNSA. The CDR3 nucleotides read TGTGCCAGCCGGACTGGGGGGGTTTATGGCTACACCTTC. This codes for CASRTGGVYGYTF.